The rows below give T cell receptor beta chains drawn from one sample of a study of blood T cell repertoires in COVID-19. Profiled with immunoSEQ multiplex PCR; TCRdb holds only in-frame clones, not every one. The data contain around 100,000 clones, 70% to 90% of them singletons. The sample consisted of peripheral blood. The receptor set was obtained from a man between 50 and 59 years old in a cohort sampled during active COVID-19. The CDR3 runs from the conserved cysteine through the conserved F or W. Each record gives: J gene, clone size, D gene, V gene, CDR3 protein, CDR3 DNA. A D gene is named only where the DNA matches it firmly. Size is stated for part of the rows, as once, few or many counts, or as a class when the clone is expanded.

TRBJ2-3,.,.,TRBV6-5,CASSSGSPATDTQYF,TGTGCCAGCAGTTCGGGTAGCCCGGCCACAGATACGCAGTATTTT
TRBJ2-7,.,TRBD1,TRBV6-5,CASSSLRQGPSYEQYF,TGTGCCAGCAGTTCCTTAAGACAGGGACCCTCCTACGAGCAGTACTTC
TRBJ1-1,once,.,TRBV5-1,CASSPFAKNTEAFF,TGCGCCAGCAGCCCATTTGCGAAAAACACTGAAGCTTTCTTT
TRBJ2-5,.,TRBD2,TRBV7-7,CASSLTSGGYQETQYF,TGTGCCAGCAGCTTGACTAGCGGGGGATATCAAGAGACCCAGTACTTC
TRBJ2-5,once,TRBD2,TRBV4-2,CASSQELAGFRETQYF,TGTGCCAGCAGCCAAGAGTTAGCGGGGTTTCGGGAGACCCAGTACTTC
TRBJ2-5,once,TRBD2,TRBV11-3,CASSFHPGLAGVRETQYF,TGTGCCAGCAGCTTCCACCCGGGACTAGCGGGGGTCCGGGAGACCCAGTACTTC
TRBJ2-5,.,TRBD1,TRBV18,CASSPRDRAERTQYF,TGTGCCAGCTCACCTCGGGACAGGGCCGAAAGGACCCAGTACTTC
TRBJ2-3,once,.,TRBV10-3,CATKRADFTDTQYF,TGTGCCACGAAGAGGGCGGACTTCACAGATACGCAGTATTTT
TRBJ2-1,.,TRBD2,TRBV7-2,CASSLEIGGGTYNEQFF,TGTGCCAGCAGCTTAGAAATCGGCGGGGGGACATACAATGAGCAGTTCTTC
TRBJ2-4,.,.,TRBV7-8,CASSLDQGAKNIQYF,TGTGCCAGCAGCTTAGATCAGGGAGCCAAAAACATTCAGTACTTC
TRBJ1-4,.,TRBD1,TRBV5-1,CASSSGTGGLATNEKLFF,TGCGCCAGCAGCTCCGGGACAGGGGGTCTTGCAACTAATGAAAAACTGTTTTTT
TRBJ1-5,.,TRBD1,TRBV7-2,CASSPRQGTQPQHF,TGTGCCAGCAGCCCCCGACAGGGCACGCAGCCCCAGCATTTT
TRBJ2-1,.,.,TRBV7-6,CASSKGAGTYNEQFF,TGTGCCAGCAGCAAGGGGGCGGGGACCTACAATGAGCAGTTCTTC
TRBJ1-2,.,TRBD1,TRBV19,CASRTGTNYGYTF,TGTGCCAGTCGGACAGGAACTAACTATGGCTACACCTTC
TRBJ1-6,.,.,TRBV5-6,CASSLVQGGSPLHF,TGTGCCAGCAGCTTGGTTCAGGGAGGCTCACCCCTCCACTTT
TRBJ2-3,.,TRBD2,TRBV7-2,CASSLDASGGLDTQYF,TGTGCCAGCAGCTTAGATGCTAGCGGGGGCCTAGATACGCAGTATTTT
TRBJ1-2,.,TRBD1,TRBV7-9,CASSLLAGGGNGYTF,TGTGCCAGCAGCTTATTGGCAGGGGGCGGGAATGGCTACACCTTC
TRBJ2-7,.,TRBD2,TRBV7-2,CASSYGTSRNEQYF,TGTGCCAGCAGCTATGGGACTAGCAGGAACGAGCAGTACTTC
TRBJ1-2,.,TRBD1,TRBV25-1,CASSDGTGYRYTF,TGTGCCAGCAGTGACGGGACAGGGTATCGCTACACCTTC
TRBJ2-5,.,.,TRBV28,CASTGGRTETQYF,TGTGCCAGCACGGGGGGCAGGACGGAGACCCAGTACTTC
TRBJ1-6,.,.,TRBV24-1,CATSEGQGNSPLHF,TGTGCCACCAGTGAGGGCCAGGGGAATTCACCCCTCCACTTT
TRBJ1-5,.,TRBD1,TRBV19,CASSTLDREGNQPQHF,TGTGCCAGTAGTACCCTGGACAGGGAGGGCAATCAGCCCCAGCATTTT
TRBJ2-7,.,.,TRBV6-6,CASTPWGGGAYEQYF,TGTGCCAGCACTCCATGGGGAGGGGGGGCCTACGAGCAGTACTTC
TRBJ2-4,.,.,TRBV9,CASSDRTGLPLQYF,TGTGCCAGCAGCGACCGAACCGGACTCCCCCTTCAGTACTTC
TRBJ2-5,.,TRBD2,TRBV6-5,CASSSTSGGETQYF,TGTGCCAGCAGTTCTACTAGCGGGGGGGAGACCCAGTACTTC
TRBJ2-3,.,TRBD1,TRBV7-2,CASSLGTGMGASDTQYF,TGTGCCAGCAGCTTGGGGACAGGGATGGGGGCGTCAGATACGCAGTATTTT
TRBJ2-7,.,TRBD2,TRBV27,CASSLAGPLSGQYF,TGTGCCAGCAGTCTAGCGGGGCCTCTCTCCGGGCAGTACTTC
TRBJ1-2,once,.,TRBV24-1,CATSEGTFYGYTF,TGTGCCACCAGTGAAGGGACTTTCTATGGCTACACCTTC
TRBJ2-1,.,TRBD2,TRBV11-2,CASRVAGGFNEQFF,TGTGCCAGCAGGGTAGCGGGGGGCTTCAATGAGCAGTTCTTC
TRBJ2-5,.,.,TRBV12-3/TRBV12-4,CASSRQIRETQYF,TGTGCCAGCAGTAGACAGATAAGAGAGACCCAGTACTTC
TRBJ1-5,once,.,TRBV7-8,CASSRGEVNQPQHF,TGTGCCAGCAGCCGGGGGGAGGTCAATCAGCCCCAGCATTTT
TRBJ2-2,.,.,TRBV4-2,CASSQGLGSGAGELFF,TGTGCCAGCAGCCAAGGACTAGGGAGTGGGGCCGGGGAGCTGTTTTTT
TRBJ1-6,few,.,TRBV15,CATALRGTSPLHF,TGTGCCACCGCCTTGCGGGGGACTTCACCCCTCCACTTT
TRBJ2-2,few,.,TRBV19,CASSIGSTGELFF,TGTGCCAGTAGTATAGGTAGCACCGGGGAGCTGTTTTTT
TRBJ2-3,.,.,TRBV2,CASSDRTDTQYF,TGTGCCAGCAGTGACAGGACAGATACGCAGTATTTT
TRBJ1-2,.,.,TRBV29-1,CSVGSPAGYTF,TGCAGCGTTGGGAGTCCCGCTGGCTACACCTTC
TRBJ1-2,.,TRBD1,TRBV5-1,CASSSMGQGNYGYTF,TGCGCCAGCAGCTCGATGGGACAGGGGAACTATGGCTACACCTTC
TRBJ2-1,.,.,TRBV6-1,CASSEALGGRFF,TGTGCCAGCAGTGAAGCACTCGGGGGACGGTTCTTC
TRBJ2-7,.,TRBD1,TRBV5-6,CASSFSDRRAYEQYF,TGTGCCAGCAGCTTCTCGGACAGGAGAGCCTACGAGCAGTACTTC
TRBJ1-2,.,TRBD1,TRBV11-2,CASSGRTGGCTF,TGTGCCAGCAGCGGACGTACAGGGGGCTGCACCTTC
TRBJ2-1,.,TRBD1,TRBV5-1,CASSLVRDSQTYNEQFF,TGCGCCAGCAGCTTGGTTCGGGACAGTCAAACCTACAATGAGCAGTTCTTC
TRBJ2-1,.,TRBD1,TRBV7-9,CASSKGTARNEQFF,TGTGCCAGCAGCAAAGGGACAGCGAGGAATGAGCAGTTCTTC
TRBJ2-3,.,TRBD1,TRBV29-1,CSVEARGTGGADTQYF,TGCAGCGTTGAAGCCCGCGGGACAGGGGGCGCAGATACGCAGTATTTT
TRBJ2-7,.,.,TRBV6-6,CASTEGGSPYEQYF,TGTGCCAGCACAGAGGGGGGGTCCCCCTACGAGCAGTACTTC
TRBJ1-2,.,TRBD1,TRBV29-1,CSDGYTGGYGYTF,TGCAGCGACGGGTACACAGGGGGCTATGGCTACACCTTC
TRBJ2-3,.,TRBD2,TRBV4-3,CASSQEGGTITDTQYF,TGCGCCAGCAGCCAAGAGGGGGGGACGATCACAGATACGCAGTATTTT
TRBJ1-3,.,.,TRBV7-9,CASSFPENTDSGNTIYF,TGTGCCAGCAGCTTCCCCGAAAACACAGACTCTGGAAACACCATATATTTT
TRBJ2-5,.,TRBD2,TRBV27,CASSTPSGGAETQYF,TGTGCCAGCAGTACGCCTAGCGGGGGGGCGGAGACCCAGTACTTC
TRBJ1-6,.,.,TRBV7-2,CASSGQLGLYNSPLHF,TGTGCCAGCAGCGGCCAGCTGGGACTCTATAATTCACCCCTCCACTTT
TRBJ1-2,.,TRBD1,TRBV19,CATGPGGLNYGYTF,TGTGCCACAGGGCCAGGGGGGTTAAACTATGGCTACACCTTC
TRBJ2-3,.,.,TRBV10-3,CAISVIRDTDTQYF,TGTGCCATCAGTGTGATTCGAGACACAGATACGCAGTATTTT
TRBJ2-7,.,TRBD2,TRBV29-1,CSVGGGRYSYEQYF,TGCAGCGTTGGGGGGGGGAGATACTCCTACGAGCAGTACTTC
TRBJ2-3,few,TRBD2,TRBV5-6,CASSYPRGGTDTQYF,TGTGCCAGCAGCTACCCTCGGGGGGGTACAGATACGCAGTATTTT
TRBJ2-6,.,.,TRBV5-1,CASSYGRGAGANVLTF,TGCGCCAGCAGCTACGGTAGGGGCGCTGGGGCCAACGTCCTGACTTTC
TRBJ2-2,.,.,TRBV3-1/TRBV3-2,CASSHLWQENTGELFF,TGTGCCAGCAGCCACTTGTGGCAGGAGAACACCGGGGAGCTGTTTTTT
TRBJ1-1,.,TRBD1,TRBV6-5,CASRPGTGFPEAFF,TGTGCCAGCAGACCCGGGACAGGGTTTCCTGAAGCTTTCTTT
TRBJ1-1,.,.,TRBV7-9,CASSLAGGGNTEAFF,TGTGCCAGCAGCTTAGCGGGTGGAGGAAACACTGAAGCTTTCTTT